A selection of T cell receptor beta chains follows, all from one sample in a study of metastatic and nonmetastatic thyroid tumors. Using MiXCR, TCRdb re-called clones from the PCR reads. Here the sample spans about 52,000 clones, around a sixth being singletons. Sample: blood. These receptor sequences come from a female donor with papillary thyroid cancer or a benign thyroid nodule (not recorded which). Some clones in this sample may be carry-over from other donors' samples. The CDR3 runs from the conserved cysteine through the conserved F or W.

j_call v_call cdr3_aa
TRBJ2-6 TRBV6-1 CASTTKEGWANVLTF
TRBJ2-4 TRBV7-2 CASSLAARGDIQYF
TRBJ2-5 TRBV11-2 CASSLEGGVGVETQYF
TRBJ2-1 TRBV12-3/TRBV12-4 CASSSRRAACNEQFF
TRBJ1-5 TRBV6-5 CASSYGSSNQPQHF
TRBJ2-1 TRBV28 CASSSLLKAKGANEQFF
TRBJ2-1 TRBV6-2/TRBV6-3 CASNPRRGRRVNEQFF
TRBJ1-2 TRBV12-3/TRBV12-4 CASSRCNGYTF
TRBJ2-7 TRBV19 CASSRWTEGAYEQYF
TRBJ2-3 TRBV5-5 CASTSPGRYTQYF
TRBJ2-3 TRBV25-1 CASSELGSRGDTQYF
TRBJ1-4 TRBV30 CAWSAAGGAAEKLFF
TRBJ1-5 TRBV15 CATSRGRGGDNQPQHF
TRBJ2-7 TRBV2 CAIRSPAYEHYF
TRBJ2-2 TRBV18 CASSSGQGSTGELFF
TRBJ2-1 TRBV28 CASSLRDYNEQFF
TRBJ2-6 TRBV6-1 CATTEEGTWSNVLTF
TRBJ2-7 TRBV20-1 CSALILAGGSYEQYF
TRBJ2-7 TRBV9 CASSADGTAGEQYF
TRBJ2-7 TRBV24-1 CATNDPGRSSYEQYF
TRBJ2-3 TRBV13 CASSLGGTGADTQYF
TRBJ2-5 TRBV28 CASSTGTHVVF
TRBJ2-5 TRBV11-1 CASRLIGTSGRETKYF
TRBJ2-6 TRBV28 CASSSPEGSGANVLTF
TRBJ2-6 TRBV19 CASSARLSSGSNVLTF
TRBJ1-5 TRBV5-4 CASSKDPQGPQHF
TRBJ2-2 TRBV11-1 CASERTSGKLLTGELFF
TRBJ2-3 TRBV19 CASSQAGASDTQYF
TRBJ2-2 TRBV28 CGSEDTGELFF
TRBJ2-7 TRBV28 CASSSPGQTSYEQYF
TRBJ2-2 TRBV28 CASRQDRGRHGELFF
TRBJ2-7 TRBV7-8 CASSLFGTSLTYEQYF
TRBJ2-6 TRBV28 CASRDRNFLSGANVLTF
TRBJ2-5 TRBV20-1 CSARRYNLCQETQYF
TRBJ1-2 TRBV6-1 CASRRDSFGGYTF
TRBJ2-7 TRBV20-1 CSARDPRGRYEQYF
TRBJ1-1 TRBV20-1 CSARLRGPDTEAFF